The rows below give T cell receptor beta chains drawn from one sample of a study of blood T cell repertoires in COVID-19. The data were produced by immunoSEQ multiplex PCR, yet TCRdb's version contains in-frame clones alone and is incomplete. The table has hundreds of thousands of clones, approximately 86% seen once. The material sequenced was PBMCs or T cells enriched from blood (not recorded which). These receptors all stem from a woman in her twenties or thirties who had been exposed to COVID-19. CDR3s leave out the opening cysteine and the closing phenylalanine or tryptophan.

>13|TRBV5-6
ASSLNPGTGGPQH
>11|TRBV6-5
ASSRGGRGEQY
>10|TRBV30
AWSVGDYGYT
>12|TRBV29-1
SVEKGASGYGYT
>12|TRBV24-1
ATARGAGTDTQY
>13|TRBV6-5
ASSSGTGGTYGYT
>14|TRBV18
ASSPIGQGVGNTIY
>13|TRBV5-1
ASSLYRETYNEQF
>16|TRBV3-1/TRBV3-2
ASSQDQGRSLLGNTIY
>13|TRBV3-1/TRBV3-2
ASGVAGVGTGELF
>11|TRBV6-5
ASTPGQNYEQY
>13|TRBV6-5
ASSRGGGANQPQH
>13|TRBV10-3
AISEVTGGRQPQH
>15|TRBV30
AWSVGKAGGAPVEQY
>13|TRBV5-8
ASSSDRGYNSPLH
>16|TRBV21-1
ASSKGRIRGRVDNEQF
>14|TRBV27
ASSFWGLAGGNEQF
>14|TRBV12-5
ASGSGLAGTYNEQF
>12|TRBV10-3
AISNGQGGYGYT
>13|TRBV29-1
SVGNPLRNTGELF
>12|TRBV5-1
ASSLNTGNTEAF
>13|TRBV3-1/TRBV3-2
ASSQQQGAGSPLH
>12|TRBV5-5
ASSLHWTPAEAF
>12|TRBV19
ASRPGTSSYEQY
>10|TRBV6-5
ASSYSGYGYT
>13|TRBV18
ASSAGTGGSYEQY
>13|TRBV10-1
ASSQRGPPYNEQF
>14|TRBV5-8
ASSYAGTGKLNGYT
>14|TRBV4-1
ASSQEGQGIAGELF
>12|TRBV10-3
AISVQGGEEKLF
>11|TRBV30
AWSEGHSYEQY
>10|TRBV12-3/TRBV12-4
ASSESYTEAF
>15|TRBV28
ASSFTGYGGSGNTIY
>11|TRBV12-3/TRBV12-4
ASSAGLNSPLH
>15|TRBV5-1
ASSLRVRDRGLNEQF
>11|TRBV24-1
ATSPGDSYGYT